Listed below are T cell receptor beta chains from one sample, sequenced in a study of blood T cells in healthy people across ages. Each CDR3 protein gets one entry after TCRdb re-called the 5' RACE reads with MiXCR. The repertoire has hundreds of thousands of distinct CDR3 sequences, around 43% of them found once; the top ten carry roughly 19%. Sequencing was done on a sample of blood. These receptors were obtained from a man aged 55 to 70 in good health. CDR3s leave out the opening cysteine and the closing phenylalanine or tryptophan. Expanded clones get a size class; other rows say once, few or many, or leave the size out.

CDR3 protein	CDR3 length	clone size	V gene	J gene
ASSSTEYNEQY	11	few	TRBV5-1	NA
ASSPSAGGTGELF	13	NA	TRBV12-3/TRBV12-4	TRBJ2-2
ASSYKAGNNYGYT	13	NA	TRBV6-5	TRBJ1-2
ASSNSGGIQNIQY	13	many	TRBV7-2	TRBJ2-4
ASSLGGTGNTIY	12	few	TRBV5-6	TRBJ1-3
ASSLHAGAPHNEQF	14	NA	TRBV28	TRBJ2-1
SASDRGDEQY	10	few	TRBV20-1	TRBJ2-7
ASSILAGGDNEQF	13	NA	TRBV19	TRBJ2-1
ASSQTWGYEQY	11	NA	TRBV4-3	NA
ASSYSERYEQY	11	many	TRBV6-6	TRBJ2-7
AWSSSPLTGGDGYT	14	few	TRBV30	TRBJ1-2
ASSLMAGSSYNEQY	14	NA	TRBV12-3/TRBV12-4	TRBJ2-5
ASSRLTQSHYGYT	13	NA	TRBV5-6	TRBJ1-2
ASRPLGDTTYEQY	13	NA	TRBV6-1	TRBJ2-7
SARDRRVQLGEQY	13	NA	TRBV20-1	TRBJ2-7
ASTTLPSPLH	10	once	TRBV27	TRBJ1-6
ASGEWGYEQF	10	many	TRBV12-5	TRBJ2-1
ASSSGTSFEQY	11	NA	TRBV7-9	TRBJ2-5
ASSSWSGQETQY	12	NA	TRBV7-9	TRBJ2-5
SAGPGLAGHNEQF	13	NA	TRBV20-1	TRBJ2-1